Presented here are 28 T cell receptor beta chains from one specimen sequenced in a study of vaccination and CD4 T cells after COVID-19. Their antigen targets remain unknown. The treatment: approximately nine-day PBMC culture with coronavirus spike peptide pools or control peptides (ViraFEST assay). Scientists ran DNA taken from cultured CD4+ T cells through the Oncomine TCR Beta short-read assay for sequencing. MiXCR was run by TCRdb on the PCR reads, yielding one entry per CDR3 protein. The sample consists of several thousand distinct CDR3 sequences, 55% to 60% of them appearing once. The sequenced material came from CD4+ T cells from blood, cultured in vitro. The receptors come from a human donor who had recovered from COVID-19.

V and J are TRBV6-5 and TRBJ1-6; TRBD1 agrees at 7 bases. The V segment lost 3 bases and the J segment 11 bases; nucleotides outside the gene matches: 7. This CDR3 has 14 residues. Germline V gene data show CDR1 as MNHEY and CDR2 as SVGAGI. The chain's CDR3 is CASSYPETGAPLHF. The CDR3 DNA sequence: TGTGCCAGCAGTTATCCAGAAACAGGGGCACCCCTCCACTTT.

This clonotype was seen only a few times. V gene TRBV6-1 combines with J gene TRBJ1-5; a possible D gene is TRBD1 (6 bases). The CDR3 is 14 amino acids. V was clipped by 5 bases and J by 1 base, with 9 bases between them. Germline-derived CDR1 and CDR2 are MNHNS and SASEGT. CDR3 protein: CASSNRESNQPQHF. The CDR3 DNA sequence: TGTGCCAGCAGTAACAGGGAGAGCAATCAGCCCCAGCATTTT.

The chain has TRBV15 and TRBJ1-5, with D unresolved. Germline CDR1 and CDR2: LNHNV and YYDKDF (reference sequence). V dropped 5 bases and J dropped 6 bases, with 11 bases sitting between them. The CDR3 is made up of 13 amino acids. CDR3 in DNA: TGTGCCACCAGCCAAGGTGGGGTTCAGCCCCAGCATTTT. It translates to CATSQGGVQPQHF.

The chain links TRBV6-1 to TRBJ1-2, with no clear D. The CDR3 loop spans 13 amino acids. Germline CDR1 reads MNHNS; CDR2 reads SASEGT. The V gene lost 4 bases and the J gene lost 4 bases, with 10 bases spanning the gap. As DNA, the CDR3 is TGTGCCAGCAGTGCGGGTTACTTCTATGGCTACACCTTC. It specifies CASSAGYFYGYTF.

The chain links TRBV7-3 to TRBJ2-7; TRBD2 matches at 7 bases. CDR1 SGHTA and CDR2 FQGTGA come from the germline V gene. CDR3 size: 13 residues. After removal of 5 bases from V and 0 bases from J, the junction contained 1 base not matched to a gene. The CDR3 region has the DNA TGTGCCAGCAGCGCTAGCGGCTCCTACGAGCAGTACTTC. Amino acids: CASSASGSYEQYF.

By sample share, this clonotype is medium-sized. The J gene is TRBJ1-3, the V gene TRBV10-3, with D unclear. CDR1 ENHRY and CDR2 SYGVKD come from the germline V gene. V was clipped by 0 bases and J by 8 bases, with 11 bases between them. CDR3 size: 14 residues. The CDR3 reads CAISESGSWDTIYF. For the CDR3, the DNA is TGTGCCATCAGTGAGTCGGGGAGCTGGGACACCATATATTTT.

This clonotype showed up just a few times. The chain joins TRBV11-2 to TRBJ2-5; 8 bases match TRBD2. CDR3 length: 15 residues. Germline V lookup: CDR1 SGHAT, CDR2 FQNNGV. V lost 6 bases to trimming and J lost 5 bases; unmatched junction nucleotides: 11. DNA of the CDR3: TGTGCCAGCAGGTTGGGACTAGGGGTGCGGGAGACCCAGTACTTC. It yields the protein CASRLGLGVRETQYF.

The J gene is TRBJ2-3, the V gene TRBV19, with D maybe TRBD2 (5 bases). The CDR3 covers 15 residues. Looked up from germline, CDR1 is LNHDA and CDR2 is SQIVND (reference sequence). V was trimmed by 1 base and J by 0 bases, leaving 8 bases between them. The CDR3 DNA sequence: TGTGCCAGTAGTATAGCCGGGGTGAGCACAGATACGCAGTATTTT. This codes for CASSIAGVSTDTQYF.

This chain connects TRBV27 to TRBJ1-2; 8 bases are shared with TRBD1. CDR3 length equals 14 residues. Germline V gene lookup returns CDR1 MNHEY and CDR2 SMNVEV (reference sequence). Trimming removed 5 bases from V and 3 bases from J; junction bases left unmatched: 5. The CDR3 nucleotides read TGTGCCAGCAGTCCACTGACAGGGGACTATGGCTACACCTTC. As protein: CASSPLTGDYGYTF.

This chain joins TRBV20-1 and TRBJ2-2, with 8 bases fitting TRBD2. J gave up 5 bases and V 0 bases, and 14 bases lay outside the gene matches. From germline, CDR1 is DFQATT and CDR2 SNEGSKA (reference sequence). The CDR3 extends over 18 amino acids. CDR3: CSARDSLAGGLKTGELFF. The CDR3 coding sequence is TGCAGTGCTAGAGATTCGCTGGCGGGGGGATTGAAGACCGGGGAGCTGTTTTTT.

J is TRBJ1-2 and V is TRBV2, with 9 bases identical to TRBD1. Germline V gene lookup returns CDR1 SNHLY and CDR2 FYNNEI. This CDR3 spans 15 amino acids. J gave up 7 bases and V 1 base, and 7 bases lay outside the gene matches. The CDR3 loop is CASSEVGQGFGGYTF. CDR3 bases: TGTGCCAGCAGTGAAGTGGGACAGGGTTTCGGTGGCTACACCTTC.

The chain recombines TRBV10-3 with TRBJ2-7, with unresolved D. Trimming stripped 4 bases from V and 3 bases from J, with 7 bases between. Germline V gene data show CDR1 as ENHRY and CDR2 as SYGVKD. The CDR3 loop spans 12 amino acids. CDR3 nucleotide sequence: TGTGCCATCAGTGTCAACGGCTACGAGCAGTACTTC. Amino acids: CAISVNGYEQYF.

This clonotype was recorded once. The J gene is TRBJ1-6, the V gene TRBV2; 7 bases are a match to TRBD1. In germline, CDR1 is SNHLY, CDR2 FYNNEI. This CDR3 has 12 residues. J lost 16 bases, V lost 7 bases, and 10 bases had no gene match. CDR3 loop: CASKGDRKALHF. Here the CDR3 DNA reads TGTGCCAGCAAGGGGGACAGAAAGGCACTCCACTTT.

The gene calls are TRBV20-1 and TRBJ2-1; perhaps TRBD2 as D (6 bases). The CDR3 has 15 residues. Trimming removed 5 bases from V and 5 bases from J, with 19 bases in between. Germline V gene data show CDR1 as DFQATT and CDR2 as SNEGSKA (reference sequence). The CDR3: CSAGGSARGNNEQFF. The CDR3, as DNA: TGCAGTGCTGGGGGGTCGGCGCGGGGAAACAATGAGCAGTTCTTC.

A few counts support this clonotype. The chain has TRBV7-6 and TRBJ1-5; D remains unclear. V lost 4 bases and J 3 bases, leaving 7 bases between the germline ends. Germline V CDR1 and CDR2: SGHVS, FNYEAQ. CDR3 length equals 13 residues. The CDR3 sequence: CASSSQHNQPQHF. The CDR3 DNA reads TGTGCCAGCAGCTCGCAGCACAATCAGCCCCAGCATTTT.

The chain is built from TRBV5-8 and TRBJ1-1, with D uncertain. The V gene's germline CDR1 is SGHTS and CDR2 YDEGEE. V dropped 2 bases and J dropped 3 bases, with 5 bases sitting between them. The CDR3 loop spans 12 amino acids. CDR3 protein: CASSLVYTEAFF. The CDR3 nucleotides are TGTGCCAGCAGCTTAGTATACACTGAAGCTTTCTTT.

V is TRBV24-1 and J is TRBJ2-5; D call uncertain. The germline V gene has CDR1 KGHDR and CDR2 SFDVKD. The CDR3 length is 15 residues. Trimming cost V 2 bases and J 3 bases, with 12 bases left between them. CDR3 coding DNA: TGTGCCACCAGTGATTCCCGGCGATTGGAAGAGACCCAGTACTTC. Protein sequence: CATSDSRRLEETQYF.

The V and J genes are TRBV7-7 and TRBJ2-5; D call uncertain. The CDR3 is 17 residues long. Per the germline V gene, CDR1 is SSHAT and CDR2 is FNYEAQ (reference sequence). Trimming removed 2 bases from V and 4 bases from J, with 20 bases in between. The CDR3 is CASSLFSWAALVETQYF. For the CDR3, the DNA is TGTGCCAGCAGCTTATTCTCGTGGGCAGCTCTGGTAGAGACCCAGTACTTC.

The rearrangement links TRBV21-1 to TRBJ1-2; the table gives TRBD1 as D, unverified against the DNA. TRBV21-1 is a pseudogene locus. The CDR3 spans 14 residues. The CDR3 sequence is CASSKPRTGDGYTF. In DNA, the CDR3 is TGTGCCAGCAGCAAACCAAGGACAGGGGATGGCTACACCTTC.

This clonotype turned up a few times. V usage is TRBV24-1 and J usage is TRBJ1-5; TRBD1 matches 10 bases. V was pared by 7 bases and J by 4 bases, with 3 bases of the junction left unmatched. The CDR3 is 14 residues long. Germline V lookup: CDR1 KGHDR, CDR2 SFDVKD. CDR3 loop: CATRGQGINQPQHF. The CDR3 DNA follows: TGTGCCACCAGGGGACAGGGGATTAATCAGCCCCAGCATTTT.

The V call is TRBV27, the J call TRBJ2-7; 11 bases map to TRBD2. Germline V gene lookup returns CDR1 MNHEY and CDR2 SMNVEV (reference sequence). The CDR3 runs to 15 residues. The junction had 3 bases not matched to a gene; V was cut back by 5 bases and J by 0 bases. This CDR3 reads CASSPSGRSSYEQYF. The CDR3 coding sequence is TGTGCCAGCAGTCCTAGCGGGAGGTCCTCCTACGAGCAGTACTTC.

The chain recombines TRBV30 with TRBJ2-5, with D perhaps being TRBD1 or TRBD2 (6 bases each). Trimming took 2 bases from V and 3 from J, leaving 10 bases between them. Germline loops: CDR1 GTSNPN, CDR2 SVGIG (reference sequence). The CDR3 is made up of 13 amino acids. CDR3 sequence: CAWSRGAKETQYF. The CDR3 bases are TGTGCCTGGAGTAGGGGGGCCAAAGAGACCCAGTACTTC.

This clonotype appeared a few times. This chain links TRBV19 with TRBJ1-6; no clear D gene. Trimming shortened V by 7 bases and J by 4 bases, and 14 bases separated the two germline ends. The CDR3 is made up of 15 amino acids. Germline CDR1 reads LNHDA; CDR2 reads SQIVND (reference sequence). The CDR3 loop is CASKDQPRYNSPLHF. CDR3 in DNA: TGTGCCAGTAAGGACCAGCCCCGGTATAATTCACCCCTCCACTTT.

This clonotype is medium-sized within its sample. CDR3 residues: CASIGVYGTEAFF. CDR3 in DNA: TGTGCCAGCATTGGAGTGTACGGCACTGAAGCTTTCTTT. V is TRBV6-1 and J is TRBJ1-1; D call uncertain. The CDR3 totals 13 residues. Trimming shortened V by 7 bases and J by 4 bases, and 13 bases separated the two germline ends. Per germline, CDR1 MNHNS and CDR2 SASEGT.

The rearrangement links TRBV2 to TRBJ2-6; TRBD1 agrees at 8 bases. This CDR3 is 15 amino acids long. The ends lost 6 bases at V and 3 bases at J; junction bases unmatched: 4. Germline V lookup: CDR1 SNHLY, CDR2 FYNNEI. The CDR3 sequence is CASRQGAGGANVLTF. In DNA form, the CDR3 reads TGTGCCAGCAGGCAGGGGGCTGGTGGGGCCAACGTCCTGACTTTC.

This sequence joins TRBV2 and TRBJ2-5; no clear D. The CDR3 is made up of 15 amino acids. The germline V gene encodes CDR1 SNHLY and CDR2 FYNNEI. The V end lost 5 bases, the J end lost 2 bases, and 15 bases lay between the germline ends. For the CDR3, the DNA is TGTGCCAGCAGTCCCCGGGCAGGTAGTCAAGAGACCCAGTACTTC. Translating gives CASSPRAGSQETQYF.

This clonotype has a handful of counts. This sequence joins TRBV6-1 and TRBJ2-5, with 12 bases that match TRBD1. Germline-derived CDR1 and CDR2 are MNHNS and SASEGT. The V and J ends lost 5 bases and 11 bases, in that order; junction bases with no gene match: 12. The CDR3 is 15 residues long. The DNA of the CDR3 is TGTGCCAGCAGTCTCACCCGCGGGACAGGGGGCTTTCAGTACTTC. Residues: CASSLTRGTGGFQYF.

The CDR3: CASSDGTANYGYTF. In nucleotides, the CDR3 is TGTGCCAGCAGTGACGGAACAGCTAACTATGGCTACACCTTC. This chain connects TRBV2 to TRBJ1-2; D gene ambiguous. V dropped 3 bases and J dropped 0 bases, with 8 bases sitting between them. Germline V lookup: CDR1 SNHLY, CDR2 FYNNEI. CDR3 length equals 14 residues.